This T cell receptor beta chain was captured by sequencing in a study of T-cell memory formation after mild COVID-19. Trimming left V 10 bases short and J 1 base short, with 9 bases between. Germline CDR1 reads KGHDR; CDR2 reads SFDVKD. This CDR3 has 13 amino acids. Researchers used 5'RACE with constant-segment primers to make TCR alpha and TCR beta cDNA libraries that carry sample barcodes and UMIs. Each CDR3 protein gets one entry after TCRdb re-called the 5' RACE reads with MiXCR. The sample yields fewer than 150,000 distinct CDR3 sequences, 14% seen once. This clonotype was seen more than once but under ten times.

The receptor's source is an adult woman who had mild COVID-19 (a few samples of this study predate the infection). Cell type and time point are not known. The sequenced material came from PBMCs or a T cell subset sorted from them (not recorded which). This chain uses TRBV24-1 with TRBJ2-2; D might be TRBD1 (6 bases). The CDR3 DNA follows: TGTGCCACTTCGACAGGGAACACCGGGGAGCTGTTTTTT. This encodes CATSTGNTGELFF.